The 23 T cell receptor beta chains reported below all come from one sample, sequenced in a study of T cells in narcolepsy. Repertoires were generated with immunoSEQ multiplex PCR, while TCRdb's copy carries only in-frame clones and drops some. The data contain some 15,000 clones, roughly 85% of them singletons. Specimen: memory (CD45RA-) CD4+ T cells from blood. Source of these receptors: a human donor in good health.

The CDR3 sequence: CASSFRSTGIYNEQFF. CDR3 bases: TGTGCCAGCAGCTTCAGGAGCACCGGGATTTACAATGAGCAGTTCTTC. This rearrangement joins TRBV7-9 to TRBJ2-1; D is perhaps TRBD2 (5 bases). CDR1 is SEHNR and CDR2 is FQNEAQ in the germline V gene (reference sequence). This CDR3 spans 16 amino acids. V was cut by 3 bases and J by 4 bases, with 16 bases left in between.

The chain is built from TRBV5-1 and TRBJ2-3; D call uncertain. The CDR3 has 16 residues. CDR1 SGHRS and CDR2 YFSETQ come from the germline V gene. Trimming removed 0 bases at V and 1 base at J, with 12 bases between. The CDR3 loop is CASSLAGVTGTDTQYF. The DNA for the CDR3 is TGCGCCAGCAGCTTGGCTGGGGTTACCGGCACAGATACGCAGTATTTT.

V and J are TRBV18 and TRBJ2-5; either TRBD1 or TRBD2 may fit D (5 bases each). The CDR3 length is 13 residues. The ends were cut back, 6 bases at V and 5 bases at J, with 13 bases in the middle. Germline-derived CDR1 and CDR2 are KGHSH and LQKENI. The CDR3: CASSRGVWETQYF. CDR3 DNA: TGTGCCAGCTCGCGAGGGGTGTGGGAGACCCAGTACTTC.

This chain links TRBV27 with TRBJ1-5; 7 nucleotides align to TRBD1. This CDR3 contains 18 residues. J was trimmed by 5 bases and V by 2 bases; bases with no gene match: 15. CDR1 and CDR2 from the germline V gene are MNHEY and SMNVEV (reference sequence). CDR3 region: CASSLDRELISCYQPQHF. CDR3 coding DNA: TGTGCCAGCAGTTTAGACAGGGAACTTATATCCTGTTATCAGCCCCAGCATTTT.

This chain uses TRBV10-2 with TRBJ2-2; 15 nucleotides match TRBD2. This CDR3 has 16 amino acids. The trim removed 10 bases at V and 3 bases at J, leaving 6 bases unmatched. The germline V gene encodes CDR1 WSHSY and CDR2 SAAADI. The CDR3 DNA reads TGCGCCACCACGGGACTAGCGGGAGGAGACACCGGGGAGCTGTTTTTT. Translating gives CATTGLAGGDTGELFF.

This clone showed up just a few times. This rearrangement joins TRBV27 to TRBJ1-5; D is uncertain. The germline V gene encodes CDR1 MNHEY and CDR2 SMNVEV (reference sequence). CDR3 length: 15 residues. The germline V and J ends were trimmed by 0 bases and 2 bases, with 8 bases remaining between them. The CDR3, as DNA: TGTGCCAGCAGTTTATCTCGTTTGGGCAATCAGCCCCAGCATTTT. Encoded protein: CASSLSRLGNQPQHF.

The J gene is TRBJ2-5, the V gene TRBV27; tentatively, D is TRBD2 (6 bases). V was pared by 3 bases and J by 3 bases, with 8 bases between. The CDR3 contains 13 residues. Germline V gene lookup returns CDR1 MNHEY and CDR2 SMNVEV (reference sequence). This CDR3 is CASSFTGEETQYF. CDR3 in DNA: TGTGCCAGCAGTTTCACGGGGGAAGAGACCCAGTACTTC.

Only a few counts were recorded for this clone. For the CDR3, the DNA is TGTGCCAGCAGTCACTCAGGGGGCGGCACAGATACGCAGTATTTT. Its translation is CASSHSGGGTDTQYF. The rearrangement uses TRBV27 and TRBJ2-3; 8 positions match TRBD1. The CDR3 is 15 residues long. CDR1 and CDR2 (germline): MNHEY, SMNVEV (reference sequence). The trim removed 5 bases at V and 1 base at J, leaving 5 bases unmatched.

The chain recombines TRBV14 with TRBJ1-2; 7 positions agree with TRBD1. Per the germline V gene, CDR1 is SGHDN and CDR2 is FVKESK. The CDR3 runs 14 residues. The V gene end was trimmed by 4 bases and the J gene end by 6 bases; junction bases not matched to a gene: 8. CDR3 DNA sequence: TGTGCCAGCAGCCCGCTCGGGACAGTCGATGGCTACACCTTC. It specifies CASSPLGTVDGYTF.

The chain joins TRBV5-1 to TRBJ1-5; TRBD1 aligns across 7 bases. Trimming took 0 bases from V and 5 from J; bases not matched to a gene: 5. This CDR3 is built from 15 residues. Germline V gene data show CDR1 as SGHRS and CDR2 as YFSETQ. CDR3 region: CASSLGDSRHQPQHF. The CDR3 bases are TGCGCCAGCAGCTTGGGGGACAGCCGGCATCAGCCCCAGCATTTT.

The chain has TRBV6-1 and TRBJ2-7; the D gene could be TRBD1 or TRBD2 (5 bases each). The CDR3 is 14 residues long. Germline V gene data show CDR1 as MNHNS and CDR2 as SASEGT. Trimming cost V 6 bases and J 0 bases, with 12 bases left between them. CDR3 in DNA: TGTGCCAGCAGGGAGCGGACACACTCCTACGAGCAGTACTTC. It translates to CASRERTHSYEQYF.

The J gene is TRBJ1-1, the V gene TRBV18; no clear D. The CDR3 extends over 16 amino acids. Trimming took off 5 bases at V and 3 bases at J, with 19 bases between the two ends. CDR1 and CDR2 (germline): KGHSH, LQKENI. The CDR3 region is CASSYDRTLSYTEAFF. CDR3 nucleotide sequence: TGTGCCAGCTCATACGACCGAACGCTATCGTACACTGAAGCTTTCTTT.

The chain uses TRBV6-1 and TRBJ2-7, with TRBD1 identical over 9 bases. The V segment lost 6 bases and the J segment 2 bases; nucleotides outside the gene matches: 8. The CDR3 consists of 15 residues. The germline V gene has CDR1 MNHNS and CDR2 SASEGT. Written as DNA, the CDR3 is TGTGCCAGCAGGTACCCCGGGACAGGGACCTACGAGCAGTACTTC. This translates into CASRYPGTGTYEQYF.

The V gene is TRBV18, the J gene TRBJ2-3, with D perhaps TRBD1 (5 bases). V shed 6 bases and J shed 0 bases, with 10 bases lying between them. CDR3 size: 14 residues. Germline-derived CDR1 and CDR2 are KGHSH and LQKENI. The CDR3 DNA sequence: TGTGCCAGCTCCCAGGGATCCAGCACAGATACGCAGTATTTT. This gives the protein CASSQGSSTDTQYF.

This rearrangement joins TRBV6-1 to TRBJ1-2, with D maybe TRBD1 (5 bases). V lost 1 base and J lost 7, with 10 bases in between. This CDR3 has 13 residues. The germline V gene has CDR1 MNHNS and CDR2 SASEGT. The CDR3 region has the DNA TGTGCCAGCAGTGAAGGTCAGGGAGTTGGCTACACCTTC. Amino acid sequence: CASSEGQGVGYTF.

For the CDR3, the DNA is TGTGCCAGCAGCTTAACGGTCGGCCACGAGCAGTACTTC. Protein product: CASSLTVGHEQYF. J is TRBJ2-7 and V is TRBV7-3; no clear D gene. The ends were cut back, 0 bases at V and 5 bases at J, with 8 bases in the middle. Germline assignment: CDR1 SGHTA and CDR2 FQGTGA. The CDR3 is made up of 13 amino acids. The variable domain in full, with the rest retrieved from reference TRBV7-3 and TRBJ2-7, is GAGVSQTPSNKVTEKGKYVELRCDPISGHTALYWYRQSLGQGPEFLIYFQGTGAADDSGLPNDRFFAVRPEGSVSTLKIQRTERGDSAVYLCASSLTVGHEQYFGPGTRLTVT.

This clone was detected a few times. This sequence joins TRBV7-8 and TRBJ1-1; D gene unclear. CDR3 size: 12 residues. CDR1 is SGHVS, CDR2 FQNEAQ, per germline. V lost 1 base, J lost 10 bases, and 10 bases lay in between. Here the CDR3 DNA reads TGTGCCAGCAGCTTAGTGGGCGGCGGAGCTTTCTTT. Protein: CASSLVGGGAFF.

CDR3 nucleotide sequence: TGCGCCAGCAGCTTGGGCGGGGGACTGAACACCGGGGAGCTGTTTTTT. This translates into CASSLGGGLNTGELFF. The chain is built from TRBV5-1 and TRBJ2-2, with 7 positions matching TRBD2. The CDR3 has 16 amino acids. With V trimmed by 0 bases and J by 1 base, 3 bases remained unmatched. The V gene's germline CDR1 is SGHRS and CDR2 YFSETQ. Filled out from reference TRBV5-1 and TRBJ2-2, the complete variable domain reads KAGVTQTPRYLIKTRGQQVTLSCSPISGHRSVSWYQQTPGQGLQFLFEYFSETQRNKGNFPGRFSGRQFSNSRSEMNVSTLELGDSALYLCASSLGGGLNTGELFFGEGSRLTVL.

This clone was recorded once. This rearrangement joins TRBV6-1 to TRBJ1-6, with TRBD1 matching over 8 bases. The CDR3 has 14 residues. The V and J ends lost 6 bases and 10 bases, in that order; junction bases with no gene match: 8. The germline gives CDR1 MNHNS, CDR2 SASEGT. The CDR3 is CASSSTGGRSPLHF. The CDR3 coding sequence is TGTGCCAGCAGCAGTACAGGGGGTCGGTCACCCCTCCACTTT.

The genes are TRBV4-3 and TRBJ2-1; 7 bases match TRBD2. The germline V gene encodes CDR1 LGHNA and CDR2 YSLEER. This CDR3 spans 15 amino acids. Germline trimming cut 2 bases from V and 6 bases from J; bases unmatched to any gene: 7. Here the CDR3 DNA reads TGCGCCAGCAGCCAACTAGCGGTTCTCGGCAATGAGCAGTTCTTC. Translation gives CASSQLAVLGNEQFF.

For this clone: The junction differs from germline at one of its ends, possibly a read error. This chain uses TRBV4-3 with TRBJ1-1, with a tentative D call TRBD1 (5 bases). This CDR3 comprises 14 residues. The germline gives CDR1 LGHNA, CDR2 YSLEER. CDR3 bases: TGCGCCAGCAGTCAAGATGTAGGGGTTGCTGAAGCTTTCTTT. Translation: CASSQDVGVAEAFF.

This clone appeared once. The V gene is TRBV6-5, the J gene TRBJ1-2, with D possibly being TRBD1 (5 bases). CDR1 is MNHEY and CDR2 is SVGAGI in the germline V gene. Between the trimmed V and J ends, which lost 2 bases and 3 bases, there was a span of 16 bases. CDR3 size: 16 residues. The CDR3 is CASSYRGMRGDYGYTF. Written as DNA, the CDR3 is TGTGCCAGCAGTTACCGGGGGATGAGAGGGGACTATGGCTACACCTTC.

CDR3 protein: CASSPVQGDHEQYF. The CDR3 nucleotides read TGTGCCAGCTCACCTGTCCAGGGTGACCACGAGCAGTACTTC. The genes are TRBV18 and TRBJ2-7; tentatively, D is TRBD1 (5 bases). This CDR3 is 14 amino acids long. The V gene's germline CDR1 is KGHSH and CDR2 LQKENI. V was shortened by 3 bases and J by 5 bases, with 14 bases between the two germline ends.